This TCR beta chain was profiled in a study of cytomegalovirus exposure and HLA in healthy donors. Here immunoSEQ multiplex PCR was the method, and the copy in TCRdb shows in-frame clones only, minus some. The sample contains under 250,000 clones, roughly 77% of which appear only once. Study outcomes and limitations: In vitro experiments confirmed that three CMV-associated chains were specific for CMV antigens.

A note on this clone: The antigen is undetermined.

This CDR3 contains 15 residues. Germline V CDR1 and CDR2: MNHNS, SASEGT. V dropped 6 bases and J dropped 3; count of bases not matched to a gene: 11. The chain is built from TRBV6-1 and TRBJ2-7; TRBD2 aligns across 7 bases. The receptor's source is a woman aged 25 to 39 in good health and CMV-seronegative. The sequenced sample was PBMCs. The CDR3 DNA reads as TGTGCCAGCAGGGACCCCCGGGGGAGGGTCTACGAGCAGTACTTC. Protein sequence: CASRDPRGRVYEQYF.